This entry lists 14 T cell receptor beta chains sequenced from one sample in a study of blood T cell repertoires in COVID-19. The table came from immunoSEQ multiplex PCR; TCRdb's copy has only in-frame clones and leaves some out. The sample holds about 360,000 clones, about four fifths seen once. The sequenced sample consisted of peripheral blood. The receptors originated from a man younger than 40 with active or convalescent COVID-19.

The V call is TRBV6-1, the J call TRBJ2-3; 7 bases match TRBD2. CDR3 length: 15 amino acids. Germline lookup yields CDR1 MNHNS and CDR2 SASEGT. V lost 3 bases and J lost 6; bases outside the gene matches: 9. The CDR3 region is CASSDWGGSRDTQYF. The CDR3, as DNA: TGTGCCAGCAGTGATTGGGGAGGGTCCCGGGATACGCAGTATTTT.

The V call is TRBV6-2 or TRBV6-3, the J call TRBJ2-1; 12 positions match TRBD2. In germline, CDR1 is MNHEY, CDR2 SVGEGT. The V gene end was trimmed by 6 bases and the J gene end by 9 bases; junction bases not matched to a gene: 12. CDR3 length: 16 residues. The CDR3, as DNA: TGTGCCAGCAGCCAACCTGGGGCTAGCGGGAGGGGTGAGCAGTTCTTC. Amino acid sequence: CASSQPGASGRGEQFF.

V is TRBV25-1 and J is TRBJ1-2; TRBD1 agrees at 8 bases. CDR3 length equals 15 residues. Germline CDR1 reads MGHDK; CDR2 reads SYGVNS. After removal of 5 bases from V and 6 bases from J, the junction contained 11 bases not matched to a gene. The CDR3 bases are TGTGCCAGCAGTTTTGGGACAGGCCTTACCCATGGCTACACCTTC. Translation: CASSFGTGLTHGYTF.

CDR3 in amino acids: CASSQVGGAGVAFF. The CDR3, as DNA: TGCGCCAGCAGCCAAGTTGGAGGGGCTGGGGTAGCTTTCTTT. The chain recombines TRBV4-3 with TRBJ1-1, with D tentatively TRBD1 (5 bases). Germline CDR1 LGHNA, CDR2 YSLEER. The CDR3 is 14 residues long. Trimming took off 1 base at V and 10 bases at J, with 16 bases between the two ends.

This chain links TRBV30 with TRBJ1-6, with 9 positions matching TRBD1. CDR3 length: 13 amino acids. CDR1 and CDR2 from the germline V gene are GTSNPN and SVGIG (reference sequence). V gave up 7 bases and J gave up 7 bases; unmatched junction bases: 5. The CDR3 DNA is TGTGCCTTACGCGGACAGGGGAATTCACCCCTCCACTTT. This translates into CALRGQGNSPLHF.

This chain links TRBV30 with TRBJ1-1; TRBD1 might be the D (6 bases). Germline V gives CDR1 GTSNPN, CDR2 SVGIG (reference sequence). CDR3 length equals 13 residues. V was trimmed by 3 bases and J by 0 bases, leaving 8 bases between them. The CDR3 DNA is TGTGCCTGGAGGAGGGACATGAACACTGAAGCTTTCTTT. It encodes CAWRRDMNTEAFF.

Written as DNA, the CDR3 is TGTGCCTATACGGCGGGCGGCCCCACAGATACGCAGTATTTT. It yields the protein CAYTAGGPTDTQYF. This rearrangement joins TRBV28 to TRBJ2-3; TRBD2 is a possible D gene (5 bases). Germline V gene lookup returns CDR1 MDHEN and CDR2 SYDVKM. Deletions cut 11 bases from V and 2 bases from J, with 17 bases between. This CDR3 has 14 amino acids.

In DNA form, the CDR3 reads TGCAGCGCTGGACAGGGCCGAGGGCAGCCCCAGCATTTT. Amino acid sequence: CSAGQGRGQPQHF. This chain links TRBV29-1 with TRBJ1-5, with 8 bases aligning to TRBD1. CDR1 SQVTM and CDR2 ANQGSEA come from the germline V gene. The trim removed 7 bases at V and 7 bases at J, leaving 9 bases unmatched. The CDR3 consists of 13 residues.

The chain is built from TRBV7-9 and TRBJ2-7, with D possibly matching TRBD2 (6 bases). The CDR3 is made up of 14 amino acids. CDR1 and CDR2 (germline): SEHNR, FQNEAQ (reference sequence). Trimming took 1 base from V and 2 from J, leaving 9 bases between them. The CDR3 is CASSLGGIPYEQYF. Written as DNA, the CDR3 is TGTGCCAGCAGCTTAGGCGGGATCCCCTACGAGCAGTACTTC.

The rearrangement joins TRBV5-1 to TRBJ1-1; D may be TRBD1 (5 bases). Between the trimmed V and J ends, which lost 3 bases and 9 bases, there was a span of 9 bases. CDR3 size: 11 residues. Germline V gene sequence: CDR1 SGHRS, CDR2 YFSETQ. CDR3 DNA: TGCGCCAGCAGCTCGGACACCCAAGCTTTCTTT. Its protein product is CASSSDTQAFF.

V gene TRBV6-2 or TRBV6-3 combines with J gene TRBJ2-1, with 8 bases lining up with TRBD2. CDR3 length equals 15 residues. In germline, CDR1 is MNHEY, CDR2 SVGEGT. With V trimmed by 5 bases and J by 4 bases, 7 bases remained unmatched. The CDR3 bases are TGTGCCAGCAGTAGCGGGAGAAGGTTTTACAATGAGCAGTTCTTC. It translates to CASSSGRRFYNEQFF.

This clone was picked up a small number of times. The chain recombines TRBV2 with TRBJ2-1; TRBD1 matches 12 bases. There are 16 residues in the CDR3. The germline V gene encodes CDR1 SNHLY and CDR2 FYNNEI. V lost 7 bases and J lost 7; bases outside the gene matches: 11. CDR3 sequence reads: CASTGLRDRGLNEQFF. CDR3 nucleotide sequence: TGTGCCAGCACTGGACTCCGGGACAGGGGGCTGAATGAGCAGTTCTTC.

In DNA, the CDR3 is TGTGCCAGCAGTCTTCCGGAGGATACGCAGTATTTT. It yields the protein CASSLPEDTQYF. The genes are TRBV6-6 and TRBJ2-3; D remains unclear. The CDR3 runs 12 residues. V was cut by 5 bases and J by 6 bases, with 9 bases left in between. Germline lookup yields CDR1 MNHNY and CDR2 SVGAGI (reference sequence).

There are a few counts of this clone. The rearrangement joins TRBV9 to TRBJ2-1, with D possibly matching TRBD2 (6 bases). CDR1 SGDLS and CDR2 YYNGEE come from the germline V gene. CDR3 length: 14 amino acids. Trimming removed 4 bases at V and 6 bases at J, with 14 bases between. CDR3 nucleotides: TGTGCCAGCAGCACAACCTTGGGGGGCAATGAGCAGTTCTTC. Translation: CASSTTLGGNEQFF. The full variable domain, in which reference TRBV9 and TRBJ2-1 provide the parts outside the CDR3, is DSGVTQTPKHLITATGQRVTLRCSPRSGDLSVYWYQQSLDQGLQFLIQYYNGEERAKGNILERFSAQQFPDLHSELNLSSLELGDSALYFCASSTTLGGNEQFFGPGTRLTVL.